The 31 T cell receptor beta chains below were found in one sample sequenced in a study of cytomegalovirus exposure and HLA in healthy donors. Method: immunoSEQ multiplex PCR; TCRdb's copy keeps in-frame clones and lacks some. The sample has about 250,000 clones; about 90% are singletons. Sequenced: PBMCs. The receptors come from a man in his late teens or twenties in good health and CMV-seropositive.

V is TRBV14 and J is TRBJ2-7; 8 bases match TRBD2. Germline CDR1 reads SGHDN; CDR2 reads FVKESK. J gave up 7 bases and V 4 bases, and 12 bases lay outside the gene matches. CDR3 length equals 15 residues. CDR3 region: CASSPLGAGVEEQYF. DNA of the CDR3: TGTGCCAGCAGCCCCTTGGGAGCGGGAGTGGAAGAGCAGTACTTC. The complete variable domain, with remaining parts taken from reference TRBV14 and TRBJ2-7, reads EAGVTQFPSHSVIEKGQTVTLRCDPISGHDNLYWYRRVMGKEIKFLLHFVKESKQDESGMPNNRFLAERTGGTYSTLKVQPAELEDSGVYFCASSPLGAGVEEQYFGPGTRLTVT.

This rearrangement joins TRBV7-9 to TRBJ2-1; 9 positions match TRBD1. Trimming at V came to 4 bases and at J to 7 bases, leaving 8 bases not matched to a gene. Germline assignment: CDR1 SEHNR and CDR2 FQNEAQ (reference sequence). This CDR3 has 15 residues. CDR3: CASSSRDRVSNEQFF. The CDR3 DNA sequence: TGTGCCAGCAGCTCTAGGGACAGGGTTTCGAATGAGCAGTTCTTC.

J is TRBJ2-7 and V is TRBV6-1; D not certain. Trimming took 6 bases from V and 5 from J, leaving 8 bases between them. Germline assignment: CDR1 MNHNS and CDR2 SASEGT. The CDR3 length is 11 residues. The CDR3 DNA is TGTGCCAGCAGATGGGCGAACGAGCAGTACTTC. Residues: CASRWANEQYF.

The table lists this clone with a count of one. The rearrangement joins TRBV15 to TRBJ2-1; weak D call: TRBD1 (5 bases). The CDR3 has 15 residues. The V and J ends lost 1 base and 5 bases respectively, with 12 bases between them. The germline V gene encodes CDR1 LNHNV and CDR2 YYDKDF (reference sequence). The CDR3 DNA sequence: TGTGCCACCAGCAGAGCCTTTCTGGGGCACAATGAGCAGTTCTTC. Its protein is CATSRAFLGHNEQFF.

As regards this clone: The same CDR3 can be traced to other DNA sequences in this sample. The CDR3 nucleotides are TGTGCCAGCAAGGGATACGAGCAGTACTTC. It yields the protein CASKGYEQYF. This chain uses TRBV6-1 with TRBJ2-7; no firm D call. Germline lookup yields CDR1 MNHNS and CDR2 SASEGT. V was clipped by 7 bases and J by 4 bases, with 5 bases between them. CDR3 length: 10 residues.

The CDR3 here is CASSPGQGLIAYEQYF. The CDR3 DNA reads TGTGCCAGCAGCCCGGGACAGGGGCTTATCGCCTACGAGCAGTACTTC. This rearrangement joins TRBV27 to TRBJ2-7; 10 nucleotides agree with TRBD1. V lost 6 bases, J lost 2 bases, and 10 bases stayed unmatched. Germline-derived CDR1 and CDR2 are MNHEY and SMNVEV (reference sequence). CDR3 length equals 16 residues.

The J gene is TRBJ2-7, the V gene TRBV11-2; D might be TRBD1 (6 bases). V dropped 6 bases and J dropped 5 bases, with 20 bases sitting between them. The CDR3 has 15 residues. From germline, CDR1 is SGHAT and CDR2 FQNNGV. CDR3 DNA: TGTGCCAGCAGTACGACAGGTCCGACTTTCCACGAGCAGTACTTC. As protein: CASSTTGPTFHEQYF.

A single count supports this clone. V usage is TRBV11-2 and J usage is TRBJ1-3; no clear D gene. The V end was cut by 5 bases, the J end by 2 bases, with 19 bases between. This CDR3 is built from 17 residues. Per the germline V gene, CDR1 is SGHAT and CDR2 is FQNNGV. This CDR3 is CASSPRPGGLAGNTIYF. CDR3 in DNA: TGTGCCAGCAGCCCGCGACCGGGTGGGCTGGCTGGAAACACCATATATTTT.

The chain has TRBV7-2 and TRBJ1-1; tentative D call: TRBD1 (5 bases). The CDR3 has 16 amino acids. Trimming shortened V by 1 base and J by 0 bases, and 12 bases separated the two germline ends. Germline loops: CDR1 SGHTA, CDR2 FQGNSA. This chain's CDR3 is CASSLDRGRVNTEAFF. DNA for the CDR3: TGTGCCAGCAGCTTAGATAGGGGACGAGTGAACACTGAAGCTTTCTTT.

The CDR3 region is CSARKVLEQYF. The DNA of the CDR3 is TGCAGTGCTAGGAAGGTTCTCGAGCAGTACTTC. V usage is TRBV20-1 and J usage is TRBJ2-7; no clear D gene. Germline lookup yields CDR1 DFQATT and CDR2 SNEGSKA (reference sequence). V was trimmed by 3 bases and J by 6 bases, leaving 9 bases between them. CDR3 length: 11 residues.

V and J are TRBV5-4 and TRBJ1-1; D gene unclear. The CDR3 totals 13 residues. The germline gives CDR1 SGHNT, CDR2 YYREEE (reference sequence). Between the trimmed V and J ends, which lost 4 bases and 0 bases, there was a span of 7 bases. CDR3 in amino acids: CASSPELNTEAFF. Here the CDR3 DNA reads TGTGCCAGCAGCCCGGAGCTGAACACTGAAGCTTTCTTT.

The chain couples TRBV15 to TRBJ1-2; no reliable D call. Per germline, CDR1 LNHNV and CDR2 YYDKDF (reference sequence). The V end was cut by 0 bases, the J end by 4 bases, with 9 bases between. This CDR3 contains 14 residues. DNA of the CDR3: TGTGCCACCAGCAGAGAGAGGGTCGCCTATGGCTACACCTTC. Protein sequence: CATSRERVAYGYTF.

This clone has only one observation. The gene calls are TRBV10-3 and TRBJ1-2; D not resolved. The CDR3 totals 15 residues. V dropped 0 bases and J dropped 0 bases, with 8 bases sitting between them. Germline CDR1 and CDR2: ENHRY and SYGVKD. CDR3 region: CAISESPGSNYGYTF. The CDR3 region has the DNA TGTGCCATCAGTGAGTCCCCTGGTTCTAACTATGGCTACACCTTC.

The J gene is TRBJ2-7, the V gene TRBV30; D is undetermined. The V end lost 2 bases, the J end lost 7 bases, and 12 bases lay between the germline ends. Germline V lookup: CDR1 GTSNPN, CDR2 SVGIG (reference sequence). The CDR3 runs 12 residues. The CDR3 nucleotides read TGTGCCTGGAGTCAGGAGAGTCGGGAGCAGTACTTC. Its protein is CAWSQESREQYF.

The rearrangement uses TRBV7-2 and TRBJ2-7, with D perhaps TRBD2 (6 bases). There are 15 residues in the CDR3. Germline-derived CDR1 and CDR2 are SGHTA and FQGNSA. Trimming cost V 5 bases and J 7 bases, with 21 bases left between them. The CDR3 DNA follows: TGTGCCAGCAGCCGGTGGCGGGAATACGCTGAAGAGCAGTACTTC. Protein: CASSRWREYAEEQYF. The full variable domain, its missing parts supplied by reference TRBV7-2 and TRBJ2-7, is GAGVSQSPSNKVTEKGKDVELRCDPISGHTALYWYRQSLGQGLEFLIYFQGNSAPDKSGLPSDRFSAERTGGSVSTLTIQRTQQEDSAVYLCASSRWREYAEEQYFGPGTRLTVT.

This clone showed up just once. The CDR3 sequence is CSVKQGAGDEAFF. The CDR3 coding sequence is TGCAGCGTGAAACAGGGGGCAGGGGATGAAGCTTTCTTT. V usage is TRBV29-1 and J usage is TRBJ1-1; the match to TRBD1 covers 9 bases. J lost 7 bases, V lost 6 bases, and 9 bases had no gene match. CDR1 SQVTM and CDR2 ANQGSEA come from the germline V gene. The CDR3 runs to 13 residues.

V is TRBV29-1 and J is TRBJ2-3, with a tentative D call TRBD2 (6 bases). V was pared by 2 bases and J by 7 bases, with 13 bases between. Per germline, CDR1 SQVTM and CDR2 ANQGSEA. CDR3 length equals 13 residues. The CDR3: CSVEWASVNTQYF. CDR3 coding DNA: TGCAGCGTTGAATGGGCTAGCGTGAATACGCAGTATTTT.

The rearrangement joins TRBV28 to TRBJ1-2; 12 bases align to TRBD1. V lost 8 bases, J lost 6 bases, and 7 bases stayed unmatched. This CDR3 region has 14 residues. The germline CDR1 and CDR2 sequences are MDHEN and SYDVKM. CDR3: CASGGDRGRNGYTF. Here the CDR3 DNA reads TGTGCCAGCGGGGGGGACAGGGGGCGGAATGGCTACACCTTC.

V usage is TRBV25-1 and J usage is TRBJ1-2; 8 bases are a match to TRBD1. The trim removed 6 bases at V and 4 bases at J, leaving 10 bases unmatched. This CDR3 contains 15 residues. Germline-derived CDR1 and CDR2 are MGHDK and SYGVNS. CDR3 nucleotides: TGTGCCAGCAGGGGGGAGGGACAGGAGAGCTATGGCTACACCTTC. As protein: CASRGEGQESYGYTF.

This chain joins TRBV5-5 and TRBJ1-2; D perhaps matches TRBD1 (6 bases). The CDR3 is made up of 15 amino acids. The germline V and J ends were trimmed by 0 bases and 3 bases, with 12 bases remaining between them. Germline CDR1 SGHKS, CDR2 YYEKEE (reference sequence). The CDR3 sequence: CASSLGQGRDYGYTF. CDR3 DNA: TGTGCCAGCAGCTTGGGGCAGGGGAGAGACTATGGCTACACCTTC.

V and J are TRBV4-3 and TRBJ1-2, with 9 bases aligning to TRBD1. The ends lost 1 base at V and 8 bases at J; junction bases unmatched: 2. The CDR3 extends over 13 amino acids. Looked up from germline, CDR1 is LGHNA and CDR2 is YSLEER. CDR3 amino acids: CASSQGDRVGYTF. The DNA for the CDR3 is TGCGCCAGCAGCCAAGGGGACAGGGTCGGCTACACCTTC.

The CDR3 loop reads CASSYSHRYEQYF. CDR3 nucleotide sequence: TGTGCCAGCAGTTACTCGCACCGCTACGAGCAGTACTTC. This chain connects TRBV6-5 to TRBJ2-7; D is unclear. V was cut by 0 bases and J by 3 bases, with 6 bases left in between. Germline assignment: CDR1 MNHEY and CDR2 SVGAGI. This CDR3 comprises 13 residues.

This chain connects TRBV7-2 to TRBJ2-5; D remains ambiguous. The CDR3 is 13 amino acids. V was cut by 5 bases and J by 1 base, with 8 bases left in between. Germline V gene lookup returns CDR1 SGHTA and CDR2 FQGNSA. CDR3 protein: CASSRGTQETQYF. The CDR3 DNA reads TGTGCCAGCAGCCGCGGAACCCAAGAGACCCAGTACTTC.

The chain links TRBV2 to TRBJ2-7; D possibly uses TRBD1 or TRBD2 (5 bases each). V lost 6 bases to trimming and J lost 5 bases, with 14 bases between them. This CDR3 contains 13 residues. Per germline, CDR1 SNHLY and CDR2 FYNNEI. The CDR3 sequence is CASRNAGSNEQYF. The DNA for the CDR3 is TGTGCCAGCAGGAATGCAGGGAGCAACGAGCAGTACTTC.

The chain's CDR3 is CAWSAGSPLAFF. DNA of the CDR3: TGTGCCTGGAGTGCAGGCTCCCCTTTGGCTTTCTTT. The chain couples TRBV30 to TRBJ1-1, with no clear D. Trimming cost V 1 base and J 11 bases, with 14 bases left between them. The CDR3 loop spans 12 amino acids. The germline CDR1 and CDR2 sequences are GTSNPN and SVGIG (reference sequence).

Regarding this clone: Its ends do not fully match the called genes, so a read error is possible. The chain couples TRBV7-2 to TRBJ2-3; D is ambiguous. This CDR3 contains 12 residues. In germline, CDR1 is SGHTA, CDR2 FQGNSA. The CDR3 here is CASSLAADRQYF. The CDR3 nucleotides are TGTGCCAGCAGCTTAGCGGCGGATAGGCAGTATTTT.

The CDR3 DNA sequence: TGTGCCAGCAGCTCCCGGGACAGGCTCCCGGCTGGGGCCAACGTCCTGACTTTC. Its protein is CASSSRDRLPAGANVLTF. V usage is TRBV9 and J usage is TRBJ2-6; TRBD1 matches at 8 bases. CDR1 and CDR2 from the germline V gene are SGDLS and YYNGEE. The CDR3 has 18 amino acids. J lost 2 bases, V lost 4 bases, and 11 bases had no gene match.

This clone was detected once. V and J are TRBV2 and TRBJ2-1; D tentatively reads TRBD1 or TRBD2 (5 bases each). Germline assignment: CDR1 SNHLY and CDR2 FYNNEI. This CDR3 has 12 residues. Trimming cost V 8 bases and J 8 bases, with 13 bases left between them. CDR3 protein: CASGKGTYEQFF. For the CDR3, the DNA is TGTGCCAGCGGAAAAGGGACCTATGAGCAGTTCTTC. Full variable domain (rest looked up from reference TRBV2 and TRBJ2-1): EPEVTQTPSHQVTQMGQEVILRCVPISNHLYFYWYRQILGQKVEFLVSFYNNEISEKSEIFDDQFSVERPDGSNFTLKIRSTKLEDSAMYFCASGKGTYEQFFGPGTRLTVL.

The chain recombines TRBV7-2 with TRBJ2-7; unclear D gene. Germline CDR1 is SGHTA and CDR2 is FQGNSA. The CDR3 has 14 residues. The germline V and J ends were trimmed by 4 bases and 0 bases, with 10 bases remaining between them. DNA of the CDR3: TGTGCCAGCAGCTCACAGCTAAACTCCTACGAGCAGTACTTC. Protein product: CASSSQLNSYEQYF.

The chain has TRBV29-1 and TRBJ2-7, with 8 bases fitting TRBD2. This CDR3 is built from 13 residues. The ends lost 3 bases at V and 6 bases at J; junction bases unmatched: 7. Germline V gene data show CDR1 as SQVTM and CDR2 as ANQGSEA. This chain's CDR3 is CSVDGGGESEQYF. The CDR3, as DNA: TGCAGCGTTGACGGGGGGGGTGAGTCCGAGCAGTACTTC.

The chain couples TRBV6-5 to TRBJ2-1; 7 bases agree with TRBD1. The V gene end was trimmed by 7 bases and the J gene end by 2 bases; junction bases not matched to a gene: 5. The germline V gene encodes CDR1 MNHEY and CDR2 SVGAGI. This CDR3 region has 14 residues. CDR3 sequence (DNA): TGTGCCAGCAAATCCAGGGGGACCTACAATGAGCAGTTCTTC. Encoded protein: CASKSRGTYNEQFF.